This T cell receptor (beta chain) was retrieved from a study of cytomegalovirus exposure and HLA in healthy donors. Notes on the study in general: Later examination showed HLA-associated TCR beta chains had greater clonal expansion than equally common others. According to an earlier analysis, most TCR beta V segments yielded productive rearrangements about 90% or about 30% of the time.

Researchers ran the PCR with 60 Vbeta and 13 Jbeta primers. Profiling relied on immunoSEQ multiplex PCR, and the TCRdb table lists in-frame clones only, not all of them. Of hundreds of thousands of clones listed, roughly 85% are singletons. This clone was counted a single time. Its cognate antigen is unknown. The sequenced sample consisted of PBMCs. This receptor was taken from a male donor in good health and CMV-seronegative.

CDR3 sequence reads: CASSRQGVYGYTF. CDR3 nucleotide sequence: TGTGCCAGCAGCCGACAGGGGGTTTATGGCTACACCTTC. The J gene is TRBJ1-2, the V gene TRBV7-2; 9 bases agree with TRBD1. Germline V lookup: CDR1 SGHTA, CDR2 FQGNSA. V trimming: 5 bases; J trimming: 5 bases; junction bases outside the gene matches: 3. This CDR3 is built from 13 residues.